The present entry profiles one TCR beta chain with its context. This sample was included in a study of blood T cell repertoires in COVID-19. The data were produced by immunoSEQ multiplex PCR, yet TCRdb's version contains in-frame clones alone and is incomplete. The data show some 400,000 clones, with roughly nine tenths seen just once and roughly 0.9% held by the top ten. Germline V lookup: CDR1 SGHNT, CDR2 YENEEA. V lost 1 base and J lost 2, with 8 bases in between. This CDR3 contains 14 residues. The age range of participants was about 18 to 100 years, with residence in about two dozen US areas. The rearrangement links TRBV11-3 to TRBJ2-5, with D possibly matching TRBD2 (6 bases). Sequenced sample: PBMCs or T cells enriched from blood (not recorded which). The sequence was obtained from a woman between 40 and 50 years old who had been exposed to COVID-19. The CDR3 DNA reads as TGTGCCAGCAGCTTAGTGCGGGGTCAAGAGACCCAGTACTTC. Its translation: CASSLVRGQETQYF.